What follows describes a single TCR beta chain. Its antigen is not known. The sample originates from a study of spatial heterogeneity in lung cancer. About the research overall: Raw sequencing reads included, on average, more than eight appearances of each unique TCR and UMI combination. Overall study results and limits: Tumor TCRs that were ubiquitous and expanded showed up in blood more at resection than follow-up.

The time point denotes: sample taken at primary tumor resection. Whole RNA came from tumor, nontumor lung or frozen PBMC and was sequenced without being sorted. The donors, 70 or so patients with untreated early-stage non-small cell lung cancer, provided the samples. Germline loops: CDR1 SGHRS, CDR2 YFSETQ. CDR3 length: 15 residues. The trim removed 2 bases at V and 1 base at J, leaving 2 bases unmatched. Unique molecular identifiers tagged every individual TCR cDNA molecule. TCRdb independently ran MiXCR on the 5' RACE reads; one entry per CDR3 protein. The sample yields just under 40,000 distinct CDR3 sequences, 4.5% to 6% seen once.

This chain connects TRBV5-1 to TRBJ2-3; 9 bases agree with TRBD2. The origin of this receptor is a male donor with early-stage non-small cell lung cancer. The sequencing here drew on PBMCs, taken at surgery. CDR3 coding DNA: TGCGCCAGCAGCTTTAGCGGGGGTGGCACAGATACGCAGTATTTT. Encoded protein: CASSFSGGGTDTQYF.